This T cell receptor (beta chain) was identified during a study of siplizumab effects on memory and regulatory T cells. General study points: Proliferating siplizumab-cultured Tregs lacked confirmed suppressive function. Naive T cell populations appeared to exhibit greater diversity than memory cells and appeared to be major alloresponse contributors. Unstimulated subsets captured only a minor fraction of alloreactive clones.

Trimming stripped 0 bases from V and 0 bases from J, with 6 bases between. CDR3 size: 15 residues. The germline V gene encodes CDR1 ENHRY and CDR2 SYGVKD. The data were produced by immunoSEQ multiplex PCR, yet TCRdb's version contains in-frame clones alone and is incomplete. The sample includes more than 60,000 clones, roughly 93% seen only once; the top ten take roughly 4.7%. A remark on this clone: Its antigen is still unknown.

The V gene is TRBV10-3, the J gene TRBJ1-3; D not certain. This clonotype was obtained from a human donor in good health. The sample taken for sequencing was CD8+ T cells sorted from blood. The CDR3 loop reads CAISESEISGNTIYF. In nucleotides, the CDR3 is TGTGCCATCAGTGAGTCAGAGATCTCTGGAAACACCATATATTTT.